This TCR beta chain was recorded in a study of cytomegalovirus exposure and HLA in healthy donors. The study's findings and limits: In a later analysis, HLA-associated beta chains showed higher expansion and lower generation probabilities than comparable chains.

As for this clone: Antigen specificity is unknown.

The study ran its PCR with 60 Vbeta and 13 Jbeta primers. The protocol was immunoSEQ multiplex PCR, while the TCRdb copy is restricted to in-frame clones and leaves out a portion. Here the sample spans about 160,000 clones, around four fifths being singletons. The CDR3 consists of 17 residues. Trimming pared 1 base from V and 1 base from J, leaving 14 bases between. Per germline, CDR1 SNHLY and CDR2 FYNNEI. Sequenced sample: PBMCs. This sequence originates from a man aged 30 to 39 in good health and CMV-seronegative. The chain has TRBV2 and TRBJ1-5; D unresolved. CDR3 DNA sequence: TGTGCCAGCAGTGAAGGAGGTTTGACCGTGAGCAATCAGCCCCAGCATTTT. It yields the protein CASSEGGLTVSNQPQHF. The entire variable domain, with the rest obtained from reference TRBV2 and TRBJ1-5, is as follows: EPEVTQTPSHQVTQMGQEVILRCVPISNHLYFYWYRQILGQKVEFLVSFYNNEISEKSEIFDDQFSVERPDGSNFTLKIRSTKLEDSAMYFCASSEGGLTVSNQPQHFGDGTRLSIL.